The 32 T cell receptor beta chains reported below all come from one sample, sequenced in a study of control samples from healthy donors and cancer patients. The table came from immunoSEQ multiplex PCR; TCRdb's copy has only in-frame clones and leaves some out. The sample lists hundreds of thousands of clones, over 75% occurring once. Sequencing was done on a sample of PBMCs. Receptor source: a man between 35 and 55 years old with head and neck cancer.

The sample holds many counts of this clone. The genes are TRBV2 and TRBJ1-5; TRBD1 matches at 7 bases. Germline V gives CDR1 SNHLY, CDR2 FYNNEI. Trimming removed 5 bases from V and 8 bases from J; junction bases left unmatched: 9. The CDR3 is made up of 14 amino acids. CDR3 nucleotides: TGTGCCAGCAGTTCAGGGGGGGAAGTTAAGCCCCAGCATTTT. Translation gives CASSSGGEVKPQHF.

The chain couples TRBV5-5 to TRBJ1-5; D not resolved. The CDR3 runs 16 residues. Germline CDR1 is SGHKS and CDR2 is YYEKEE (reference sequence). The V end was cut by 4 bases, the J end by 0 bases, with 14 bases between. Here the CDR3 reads CASSTTGEYSNQPQHF. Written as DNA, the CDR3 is TGTGCCAGCAGCACAACTGGGGAGTATAGCAATCAGCCCCAGCATTTT.

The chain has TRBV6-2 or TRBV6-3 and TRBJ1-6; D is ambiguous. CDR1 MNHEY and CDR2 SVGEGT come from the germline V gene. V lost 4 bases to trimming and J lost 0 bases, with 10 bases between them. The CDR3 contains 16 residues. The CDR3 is CASSSLQSSYNSPLHF. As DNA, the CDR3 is TGTGCCAGCAGTTCCTTACAGAGCTCCTATAATTCACCCCTCCACTTT.

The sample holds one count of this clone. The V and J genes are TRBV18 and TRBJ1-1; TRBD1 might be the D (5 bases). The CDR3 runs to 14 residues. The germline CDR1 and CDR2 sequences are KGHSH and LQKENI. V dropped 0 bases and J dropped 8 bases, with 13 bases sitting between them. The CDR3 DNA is TGTGCCAGCTCACCACCGACAGTTCGGACAGAAGCTTTCTTT. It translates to CASSPPTVRTEAFF.

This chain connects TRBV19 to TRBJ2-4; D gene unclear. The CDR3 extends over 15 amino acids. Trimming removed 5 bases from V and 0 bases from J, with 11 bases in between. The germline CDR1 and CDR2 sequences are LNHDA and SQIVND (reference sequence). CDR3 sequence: CASSSLGKAKNIQYF. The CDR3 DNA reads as TGTGCCAGTAGTTCCTTAGGGAAAGCCAAAAACATTCAGTACTTC. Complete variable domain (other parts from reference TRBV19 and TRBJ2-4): DGGITQSPKYLFRKEGQNVTLSCEQNLNHDAMYWYRQDPGQGLRLIYYSQIVNDFQKGDIAEGYSVSREKKESFPLTVTSAQKNPTAFYLCASSSLGKAKNIQYFGAGTRLSVL.

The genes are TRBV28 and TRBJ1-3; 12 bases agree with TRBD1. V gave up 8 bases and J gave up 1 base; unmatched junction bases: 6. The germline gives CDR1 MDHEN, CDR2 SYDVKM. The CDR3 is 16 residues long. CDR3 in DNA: TGTGCCAGCCATGGGACAGGGGGCAGTTCTGGAAACACCATATATTTT. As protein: CASHGTGGSSGNTIYF. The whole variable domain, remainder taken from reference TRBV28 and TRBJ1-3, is DVKVTQSSRYLVKRTGEKVFLECVQDMDHENMFWYRQDPGLGLRLIYFSYDVKMKEKGDIPEGYSVSREKKERFSLILESASTNQTSMYLCASHGTGGSSGNTIYFGEGSWLTVV.

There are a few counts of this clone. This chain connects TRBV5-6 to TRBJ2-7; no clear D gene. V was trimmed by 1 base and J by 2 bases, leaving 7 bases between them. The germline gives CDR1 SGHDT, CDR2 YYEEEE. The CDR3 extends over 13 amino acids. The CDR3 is CASSLSRPYEQYF. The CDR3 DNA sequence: TGTGCCAGCAGCTTGTCCAGACCCTACGAGCAGTACTTC.

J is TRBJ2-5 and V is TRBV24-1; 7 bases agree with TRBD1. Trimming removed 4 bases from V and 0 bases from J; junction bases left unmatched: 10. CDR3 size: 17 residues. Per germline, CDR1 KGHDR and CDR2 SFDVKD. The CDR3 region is CATSDATPGQHQETQYF. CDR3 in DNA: TGTGCCACCAGTGACGCTACCCCGGGACAGCACCAAGAGACCCAGTACTTC.

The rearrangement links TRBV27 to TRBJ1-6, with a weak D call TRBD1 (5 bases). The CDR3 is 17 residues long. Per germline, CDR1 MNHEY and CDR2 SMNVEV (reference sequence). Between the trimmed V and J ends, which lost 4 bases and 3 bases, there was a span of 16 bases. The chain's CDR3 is CASSSVGLVLYNSPLHF. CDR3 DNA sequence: TGTGCCAGCAGTTCTGTGGGGCTCGTGCTCTATAATTCACCCCTCCACTTT.

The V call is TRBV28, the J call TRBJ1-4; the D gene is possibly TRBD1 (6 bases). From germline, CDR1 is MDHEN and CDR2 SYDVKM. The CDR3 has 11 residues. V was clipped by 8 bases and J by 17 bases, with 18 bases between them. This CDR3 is CASLSRGARFF. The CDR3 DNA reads TGTGCCAGCCTAAGCAGGGGCGCGCGTTTTTTT. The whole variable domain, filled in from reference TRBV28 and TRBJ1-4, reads DVKVTQSSRYLVKRTGEKVFLECVQDMDHENMFWYRQDPGLGLRLIYFSYDVKMKEKGDIPEGYSVSREKKERFSLILESASTNQTSMYLCASLSRGARFFGSGTQLSVL.

CDR3 sequence reads: CALPGQGAGTEAFF. CDR3 DNA sequence: TGTGCTCTCCCAGGACAGGGGGCGGGAACTGAAGCTTTCTTT. The chain links TRBV30 to TRBJ1-1; 11 bases fit TRBD1. The CDR3 spans 14 residues. Germline loops: CDR1 GTSNPN, CDR2 SVGIG (reference sequence).

Here the CDR3 reads CASSRRVVDIYNYGYTF. As DNA, the CDR3 is TGTGCCAGCAGCCGTCGGGTCGTCGATATATATAACTATGGCTACACCTTC. This sequence joins TRBV11-2 and TRBJ1-2; the D is unclear. V lost 5 bases and J lost 1, with 20 bases in between. Looked up from germline, CDR1 is SGHAT and CDR2 is FQNNGV. The CDR3 runs to 17 residues.

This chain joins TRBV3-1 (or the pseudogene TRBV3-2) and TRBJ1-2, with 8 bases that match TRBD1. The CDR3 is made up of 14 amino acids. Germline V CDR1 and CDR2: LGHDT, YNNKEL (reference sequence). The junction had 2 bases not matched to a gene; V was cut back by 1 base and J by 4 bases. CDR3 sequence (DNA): TGTGCCAGCAGCCAAGTCGACAGGGGCTATGGCTACACCTTC. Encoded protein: CASSQVDRGYGYTF.

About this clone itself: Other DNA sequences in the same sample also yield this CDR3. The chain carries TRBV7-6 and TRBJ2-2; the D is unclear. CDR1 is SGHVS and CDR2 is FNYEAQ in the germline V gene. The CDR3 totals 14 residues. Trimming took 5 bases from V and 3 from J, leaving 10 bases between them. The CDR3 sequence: CASSPRRDTGELFF. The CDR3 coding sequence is TGTGCCAGCAGCCCCCGCCGCGACACCGGGGAGCTGTTTTTT.

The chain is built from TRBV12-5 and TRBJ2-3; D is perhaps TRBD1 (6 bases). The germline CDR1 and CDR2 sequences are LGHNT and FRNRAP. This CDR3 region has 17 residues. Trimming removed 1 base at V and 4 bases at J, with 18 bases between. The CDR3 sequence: CASGLGNRANGADTQYF. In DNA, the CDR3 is TGTGCTAGTGGTTTGGGAAACAGGGCCAATGGGGCAGATACGCAGTATTTT. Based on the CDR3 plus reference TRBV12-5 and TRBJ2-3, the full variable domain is DARVTQTPRHKVTEMGQEVTMRCQPILGHNTVFWYRQTMMQGLELLAYFRNRAPLDDSGMPKDRFSAEMPDATLATLKIQPSEPRDSAVYFCASGLGNRANGADTQYFGPGTRLTVL.

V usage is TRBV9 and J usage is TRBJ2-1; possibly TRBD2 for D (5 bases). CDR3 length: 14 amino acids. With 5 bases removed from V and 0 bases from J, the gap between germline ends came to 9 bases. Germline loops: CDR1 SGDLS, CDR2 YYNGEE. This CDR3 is CASSLGSSYNEQFF. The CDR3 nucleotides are TGTGCCAGCAGTCTTGGGAGCTCCTACAATGAGCAGTTCTTC.

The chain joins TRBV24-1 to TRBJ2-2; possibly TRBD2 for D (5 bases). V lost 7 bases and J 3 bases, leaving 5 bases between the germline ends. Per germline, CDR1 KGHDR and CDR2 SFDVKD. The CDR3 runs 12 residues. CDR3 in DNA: TGTGCCACCAGCGGGGACACCGGGGAGCTGTTTTTT. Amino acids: CATSGDTGELFF.

This chain's CDR3 is CASSLIAGELFF. For the CDR3, the DNA is TGTGCCAGCAGCTTAATCGCCGGGGAGCTGTTTTTT. This sequence joins TRBV11-2 and TRBJ2-2, with unresolved D. Germline-derived CDR1 and CDR2 are SGHAT and FQNNGV. The CDR3 has 12 amino acids. Trimming left V 2 bases short and J 6 bases short, with 4 bases between.

CDR3 protein: CASSLGQNSYEQYF. DNA of the CDR3: TGCGCCAGCAGCTTGGGGCAGAACTCCTACGAGCAGTACTTC. J is TRBJ2-7 and V is TRBV5-1; no clear D gene. The CDR3 sequence is 14 residues long. CDR1 is SGHRS, CDR2 YFSETQ, per germline. V was pared by 0 bases and J by 0 bases, with 7 bases between.

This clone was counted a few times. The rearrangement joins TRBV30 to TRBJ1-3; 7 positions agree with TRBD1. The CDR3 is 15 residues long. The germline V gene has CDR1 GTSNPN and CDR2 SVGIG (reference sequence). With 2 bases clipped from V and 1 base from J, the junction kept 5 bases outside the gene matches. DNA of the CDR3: TGTGCCTGGAGTATAGGGGGCGTTTCTGGAAACACCATATATTTT. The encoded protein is CAWSIGGVSGNTIYF.

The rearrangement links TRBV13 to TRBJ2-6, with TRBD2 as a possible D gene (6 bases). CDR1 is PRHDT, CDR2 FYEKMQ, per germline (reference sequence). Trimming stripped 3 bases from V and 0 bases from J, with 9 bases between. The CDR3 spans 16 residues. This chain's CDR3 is CASSLERASGANVLTF. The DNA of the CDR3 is TGTGCCAGCAGCTTGGAGCGGGCCTCTGGGGCCAACGTCCTGACTTTC.

CDR3 DNA sequence: TGCAGCGTTGCCCTCCGGGACGGCCTAAATTCCTACGAGCAGTACTTC. As protein: CSVALRDGLNSYEQYF. J is TRBJ2-7 and V is TRBV29-1, with D perhaps assigned TRBD1 or TRBD2 (5 bases each). This CDR3 is 16 amino acids long. CDR1 and CDR2 (germline): SQVTM, ANQGSEA. The V and J ends lost 4 bases and 1 base respectively, with 20 bases between them.

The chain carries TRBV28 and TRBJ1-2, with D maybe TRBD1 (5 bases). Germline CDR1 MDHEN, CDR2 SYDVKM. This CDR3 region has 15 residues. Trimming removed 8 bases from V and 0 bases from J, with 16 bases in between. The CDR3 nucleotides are TGTGCCAGCCTAGGGGCCCCCTATTCTAACTATGGCTACACCTTC. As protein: CASLGAPYSNYGYTF.

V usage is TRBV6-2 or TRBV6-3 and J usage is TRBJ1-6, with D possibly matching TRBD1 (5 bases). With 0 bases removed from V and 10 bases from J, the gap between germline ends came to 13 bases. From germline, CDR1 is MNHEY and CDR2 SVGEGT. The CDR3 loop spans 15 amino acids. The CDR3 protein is CASSYSMDIGSPLHF. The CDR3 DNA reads TGTGCCAGCAGTTACTCGATGGACATAGGATCACCCCTCCACTTT.

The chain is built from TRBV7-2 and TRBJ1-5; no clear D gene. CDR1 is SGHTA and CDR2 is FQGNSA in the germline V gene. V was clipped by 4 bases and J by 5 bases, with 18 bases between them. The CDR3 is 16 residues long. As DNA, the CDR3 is TGTGCCAGCAGCTCCCGGCCCCCTACAGAACATCAGCCCCAGCATTTT. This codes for CASSSRPPTEHQPQHF.

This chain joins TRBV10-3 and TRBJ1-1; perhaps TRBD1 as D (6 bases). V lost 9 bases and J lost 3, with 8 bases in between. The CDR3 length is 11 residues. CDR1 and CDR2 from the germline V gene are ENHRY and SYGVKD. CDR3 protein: CAIGGDTEAFF. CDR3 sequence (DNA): TGTGCCATAGGGGGGGACACTGAAGCTTTCTTT.

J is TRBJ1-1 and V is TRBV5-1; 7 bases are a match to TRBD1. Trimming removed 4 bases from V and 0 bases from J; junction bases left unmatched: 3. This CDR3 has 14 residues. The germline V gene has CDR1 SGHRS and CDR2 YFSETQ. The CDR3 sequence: CASSPGTVNTEAFF. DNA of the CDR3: TGCGCCAGCAGCCCGGGGACAGTGAACACTGAAGCTTTCTTT.

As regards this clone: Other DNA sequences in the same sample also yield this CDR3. CDR3 DNA: TGTGCCAGCAGTTCCCAGGGTTCCGAGCAGTACTTC. Translated: CASSSQGSEQYF. The chain couples TRBV28 to TRBJ2-7; D may be TRBD1 (5 bases). Germline-derived CDR1 and CDR2 are MDHEN and SYDVKM. V lost 4 bases, J lost 6 bases, and 10 bases lay in between. This CDR3 has 12 residues.

CDR3: CASSPGPNNQPQHF. Written as DNA, the CDR3 is TGTGCCAGCAGCCCGGGACCTAACAATCAGCCCCAGCATTTT. This chain links TRBV5-4 with TRBJ1-5, with D perhaps TRBD1 (5 bases). The CDR3 consists of 14 residues. The V gene's germline CDR1 is SGHNT and CDR2 YYREEE (reference sequence). V gave up 4 bases and J gave up 3 bases, with 11 bases separating them. Full variable domain (rest looked up from reference TRBV5-4 and TRBJ1-5): ETGVTQSPTHLIKTRGQQVTLRCSSQSGHNTVSWYQQALGQGPQFIFQYYREEENGRGNFPPRFSGLQFPNYSSELNVNALELDDSALYLCASSPGPNNQPQHFGDGTRLSIL.

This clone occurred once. CDR3 sequence reads: CASRRHPPDKEAFF. The CDR3 DNA follows: TGTGCCAGCCGTAGACATCCCCCTGATAAAGAAGCTTTCTTT. The rearrangement uses TRBV28 and TRBJ1-1; D is undetermined. Trimming stripped 8 bases from V and 8 bases from J, with 21 bases between. The germline gives CDR1 MDHEN, CDR2 SYDVKM. CDR3 size: 14 residues. The variable domain in full, with the rest retrieved from reference TRBV28 and TRBJ1-1, is DVKVTQSSRYLVKRTGEKVFLECVQDMDHENMFWYRQDPGLGLRLIYFSYDVKMKEKGDIPEGYSVSREKKERFSLILESASTNQTSMYLCASRRHPPDKEAFFGQGTRLTVV.

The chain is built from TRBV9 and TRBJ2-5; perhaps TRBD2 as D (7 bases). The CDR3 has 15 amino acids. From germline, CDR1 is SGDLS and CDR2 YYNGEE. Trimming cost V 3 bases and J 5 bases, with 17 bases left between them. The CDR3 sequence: CASSAEGRGRETQYF. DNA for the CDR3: TGTGCCAGCAGCGCCGAGGGGAGGGGGAGGGAGACCCAGTACTTC. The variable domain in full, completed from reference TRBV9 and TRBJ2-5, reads DSGVTQTPKHLITATGQRVTLRCSPRSGDLSVYWYQQSLDQGLQFLIQYYNGEERAKGNILERFSAQQFPDLHSELNLSSLELGDSALYFCASSAEGRGRETQYFGPGTRLLVL.

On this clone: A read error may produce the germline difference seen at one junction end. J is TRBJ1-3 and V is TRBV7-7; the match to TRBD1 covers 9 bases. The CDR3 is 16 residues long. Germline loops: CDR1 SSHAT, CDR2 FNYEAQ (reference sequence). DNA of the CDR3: TGTGCTAGCAGCCCGGGACAGGGTGTTTCTGGAAACACCATATATTTT. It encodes CASSPGQGVSGNTIYF.